This T cell receptor (beta chain) is from a study of T cell changes during pregnancy in multiple sclerosis. This CDR3 spans 14 amino acids. V shed 6 bases and J shed 2 bases, with 12 bases lying between them. Germline V gene lookup returns CDR1 ENHRY and CDR2 SYGVKD. Measured with immunoSEQ multiplex PCR; TCRdb has only the in-frame clones, and not every one. The data hold tens of thousands of clones, with more than 80% observed a single time. Source: peripheral blood, taken in the second trimester of pregnancy. The sequence was obtained from a female donor in good health, enrolled as a control in a pregnancy study. The chain recombines TRBV10-3 with TRBJ2-3; tentative D call: TRBD2 (7 bases). CDR3 region: CAIRGAGATDTQYF. In nucleotides, the CDR3 is TGTGCCATCAGGGGTGCGGGGGCCACAGATACGCAGTATTTT.